The next 24 T cell receptor beta chains were all read from a single sample in a study of CD8 T cells in ankylosing spondylitis (dated by TCRdb to about 2017). Overall results and qualifications from the work: Blood from ankylosing spondylitis patients appeared to be characterized by a TCR beta motif made up of about 8 highly homologous amino acid variants.

Which antigens these TCRs recognize remains unknown. The library was made by 5' RACE. Sequencing used an Illumina HiSeq 2500. TCRdb reanalyzed the raw reads on its own, using fastp at Q25 for trimming and MiXCR for clone calling, and kept in-frame beta chains. Each entry is one CDR3 protein sequence, shown with its most common DNA and genes. The sample has about 800,000 distinct CDR3 sequences on record, approximately 12% of them singletons. The ten top clones hold 0.51% of the sample. What was sequenced was blood, either unsorted or a sorted T cell fraction (not recorded which). Receptors originate from a male donor with ankylosing spondylitis.

This clonotype was seen a few times. The junction shows a germline mismatch at one end, possibly a read error. This chain connects TRBV6-1 to TRBJ1-4; unclear D gene. The CDR3 is 12 residues long. Germline CDR1 reads MNHNS; CDR2 reads SASEGT. The CDR3 loop reads CASSEIHEPFSF. In DNA form, the CDR3 reads TGTGCCAGCAGTGAAATTCACGAGCCCTTCTCTTTT.

The V and J genes are TRBV20-1 and TRBJ1-1; D might be TRBD1 (6 bases). The CDR3 runs 13 residues. V lost 5 bases, J lost 0 bases, and 10 bases lay in between. Germline V gene data show CDR1 as DFQATT and CDR2 as SNEGSKA (reference sequence). Here the CDR3 reads CSAQQGVNTEAFF. The CDR3 DNA reads TGCAGTGCTCAACAGGGAGTGAACACTGAAGCTTTCTTT.

This clonotype was counted between two and nine times. The chain is built from TRBV7-2 and TRBJ2-2; D unclear. From germline, CDR1 is SGHTA and CDR2 FQGNSA. With 3 bases removed from V and 0 bases from J, the gap between germline ends came to 8 bases. The CDR3 is 15 residues long. CDR3 loop: CASSFTGSNTGELFF. The DNA of the CDR3 is TGTGCCAGCAGCTTCACGGGTTCGAACACCGGGGAGCTGTTTTTT.

The rearrangement links TRBV20-1 to TRBJ1-4; unclear D gene. Trimming removed 5 bases from V and 5 bases from J, with 15 bases in between. The length of the CDR3 is 14 residues. Germline CDR1 reads DFQATT; CDR2 reads SNEGSKA (reference sequence). The CDR3 DNA is TGCAGTGCTCGCTTCCCGGGAAGCAATGAAAAACTGTTTTTT. Translated, it gives CSARFPGSNEKLFF.

This clonotype was counted at least ten times. V gene TRBV20-1 combines with J gene TRBJ2-5, with D possibly being TRBD2 (6 bases). V gave up 6 bases and J gave up 4 bases, with 18 bases separating them. The CDR3 sequence is 14 residues long. Germline CDR1 and CDR2: DFQATT and SNEGSKA (reference sequence). CDR3 sequence: CSALDPGSIETQYF. The CDR3 DNA is TGCAGTGCCTTAGACCCCGGGAGTATAGAGACCCAGTACTTC.

This clonotype was counted between two and nine times. The chain has TRBV5-1 and TRBJ2-1; tentative D call: TRBD2 (7 bases). Germline V gene sequence: CDR1 SGHRS, CDR2 YFSETQ. The CDR3 extends over 19 amino acids. V was clipped by 1 base and J by 5 bases, with 25 bases between them. The CDR3 sequence: CASSLWGGAGVGANNEQFF. Here the CDR3 DNA reads TGCGCCAGCAGCTTGTGGGGAGGGGCAGGGGTCGGTGCGAACAATGAGCAGTTCTTC.

This clonotype was seen a handful of times. V is TRBV20-1 and J is TRBJ1-5; TRBD1 aligns across 8 bases. The CDR3 extends over 15 amino acids. Looked up from germline, CDR1 is DFQATT and CDR2 is SNEGSKA (reference sequence). J lost 0 bases, V lost 4 bases, and 5 bases had no gene match. The CDR3 sequence is CSAKDRVHSNQPQHF. In DNA form, the CDR3 reads TGCAGTGCTAAGGACAGGGTGCATAGCAATCAGCCCCAGCATTTT.

The chain links TRBV7-2 to TRBJ1-5, with no clear D. Trimming took off 2 bases at V and 1 base at J, with 15 bases between the two ends. CDR3 length: 17 residues. Germline lookup yields CDR1 SGHTA and CDR2 FQGNSA. CDR3 nucleotides: TGTGCCAGCAGCTTATCGGGCCTCCGCGGGAGCAATCAGCCCCAGCATTTT. Amino acids: CASSLSGLRGSNQPQHF.

Only a few counts were recorded for this clonotype. This chain uses TRBV5-1 with TRBJ2-1, with 8 bases that match TRBD2. V gave up 4 bases and J gave up 2 bases; unmatched junction bases: 2. The germline V gene encodes CDR1 SGHRS and CDR2 YFSETQ. This CDR3 comprises 14 residues. The CDR3 nucleotides read TGCGCCAGCAGCCAACTAGCGGCCTACAATGAGCAGTTCTTC. Its translation: CASSQLAAYNEQFF.

The chain combines TRBV6-1 with TRBJ2-6; tentative D call: TRBD1 (5 bases). The CDR3 is 17 amino acids. With 4 bases removed from V and 0 bases from J, the gap between germline ends came to 13 bases. The germline V gene encodes CDR1 MNHNS and CDR2 SASEGT. Here the CDR3 reads CASSGIRAYSGANVLTF. The CDR3 bases are TGTGCCAGCAGTGGTATCAGGGCATACTCTGGGGCCAACGTCCTGACTTTC.

V is TRBV6-5 and J is TRBJ1-2; no reliable D call. This CDR3 comprises 10 residues. CDR1 is MNHEY and CDR2 is SVGAGI in the germline V gene. V shed 8 bases and J shed 6 bases, with 7 bases lying between them. CDR3 sequence (DNA): TGTGCCAGCGGCATTCATGGCTACACCTTC. The encoded protein is CASGIHGYTF.

Concerning this clonotype itself: Just one base apart from a much larger clone, this may be a read error. This chain joins TRBV5-6 and TRBJ2-2; possibly TRBD2 for D (6 bases). The germline CDR1 and CDR2 sequences are SGHDT and YYEEEE. This CDR3 is built from 15 residues. Deletions cut 3 bases from V and 7 bases from J, with 16 bases between. Here the CDR3 DNA reads TGTGCCAGCAGCTCCCGGACTATCGTAGACGGGGAGCTGTTTTTT. Its translation: CASSSRTIVDGELFF.

This chain links TRBV20-1 with TRBJ1-1; the match to TRBD1 covers 7 bases. Per germline, CDR1 DFQATT and CDR2 SNEGSKA (reference sequence). With 0 bases clipped from V and 4 bases from J, the junction kept 2 bases outside the gene matches. CDR3 length: 13 amino acids. The CDR3 spells CSARDRTGTEAFF. The CDR3 nucleotides read TGCAGTGCTAGAGATAGGACAGGCACTGAAGCTTTCTTT.

This clonotype was observed at least ten times. The chain combines TRBV20-1 with TRBJ1-2; D not resolved. Germline values: CDR1 DFQATT, CDR2 SNEGSKA (reference sequence). V was clipped by 7 bases and J by 8 bases, with 14 bases between them. This CDR3 comprises 11 residues. The chain's CDR3 is CSVIQELGYTF. The CDR3 DNA follows: TGCAGTGTTATCCAGGAACTCGGCTACACCTTC.

This clonotype was observed a few times. CDR3 sequence: CSARVSLGKTEAFF. The CDR3 region has the DNA TGCAGTGCTAGAGTTAGTCTGGGAAAAACTGAAGCTTTCTTT. The chain recombines TRBV20-1 with TRBJ1-1; no definite D call. Trimming shortened V by 1 base and J by 5 bases, and 14 bases separated the two germline ends. Germline CDR1 reads DFQATT; CDR2 reads SNEGSKA (reference sequence). The length of the CDR3 is 14 residues.

This clonotype was counted a few times. The rearrangement links TRBV6-1 to TRBJ1-4; 9 bases match TRBD1. The CDR3 has 13 residues. V gave up 6 bases and J gave up 7 bases; unmatched junction bases: 3. Germline V gives CDR1 MNHNS, CDR2 SASEGT. The CDR3 reads CASSGQGFEKLFF. The CDR3 DNA reads TGTGCCAGCAGCGGACAGGGGTTTGAAAAACTGTTTTTT.

This clonotype was counted between two and nine times. The chain recombines TRBV10-3 with TRBJ2-7, with D possibly TRBD2 on 6 matching bases. The length of the CDR3 is 15 residues. Between the trimmed V and J ends, which lost 6 bases and 5 bases, there was a span of 20 bases. In germline, CDR1 is ENHRY, CDR2 SYGVKD. CDR3 residues: CAISSRRALGHEQYF. The DNA for the CDR3 is TGTGCCATCAGCTCAAGGAGGGCTTTGGGGCACGAGCAGTACTTC.

In its sample, this clonotype was seen many times. The rearrangement joins TRBV4-2 to TRBJ1-2; D perhaps matches TRBD1 (6 bases). V was trimmed by 1 base and J by 0 bases, leaving 9 bases between them. CDR3 length: 15 amino acids. Germline CDR1 LGHNA, CDR2 YNFKEQ. CDR3 nucleotide sequence: TGTGCCAGCAGCCAAGTAAAGGGGGCTAACTATGGCTACACCTTC. It translates to CASSQVKGANYGYTF.

In this sample, this clonotype turned up many times. The V call is TRBV5-1, the J call TRBJ1-1; 9 nucleotides line up with TRBD1. V was pared by 2 bases and J by 0 bases, with 5 bases of the junction left unmatched. Germline CDR1 reads SGHRS; CDR2 reads YFSETQ. This CDR3 has 16 residues. In DNA, the CDR3 is TGCGCCAGCAGCTTCAGACAGGGGGGTCTGAACACTGAAGCTTTCTTT. This gives the protein CASSFRQGGLNTEAFF. Drawing the rest from reference TRBV5-1 and TRBJ1-1, the complete variable domain is KAGVTQTPRYLIKTRGQQVTLSCSPISGHRSVSWYQQTPGQGLQFLFEYFSETQRNKGNFPGRFSGRQFSNSRSEMNVSTLELGDSALYLCASSFRQGGLNTEAFFGQGTRLTVV.

The chain carries TRBV4-3 and TRBJ2-7; unclear D gene. CDR1 LGHNA and CDR2 YSLEER come from the germline V gene. The CDR3 extends over 15 amino acids. With 4 bases removed from V and 2 bases from J, the gap between germline ends came to 15 bases. CDR3 sequence: CASSRAVGQAYEQYF. CDR3 DNA sequence: TGCGCCAGCAGCCGAGCTGTTGGGCAGGCCTACGAGCAGTACTTC.

The chain carries TRBV7-2 and TRBJ1-2; the match to TRBD1 covers 12 bases. V lost 5 bases and J lost 3; bases outside the gene matches: 7. Germline V gene data show CDR1 as SGHTA and CDR2 as FQGNSA. The CDR3 runs 16 residues. Written as DNA, the CDR3 is TGTGCCAGCAGCACTGCCGGGACAGGGGGCTACTATGGCTACACCTTC. Its translation: CASSTAGTGGYYGYTF.

This chain connects TRBV6-2 or TRBV6-3 to TRBJ2-4, with 7 bases identical to TRBD2. Germline V CDR1 and CDR2: MNHEY, SVGEGT. This CDR3 has 14 residues. V shed 6 bases and J 7 bases; nucleotides not matched to a gene: 9. For the CDR3, the DNA is TGTGCCAGCAGATACGGGGGGTCGCAGAACATTCAGTACTTC. Amino acid sequence: CASRYGGSQNIQYF.

The chain carries TRBV9 and TRBJ1-1; D call uncertain. V was shortened by 6 bases and J by 5 bases, with 20 bases between the two germline ends. CDR3 length: 15 residues. Germline V gives CDR1 SGDLS, CDR2 YYNGEE. CDR3 sequence (DNA): TGTGCCAGCACCCTCCATGAGTCTCCCAGGACTGAAGCTTTCTTT. This translates into CASTLHESPRTEAFF.

Only a few counts were recorded for this clonotype. The gene calls are TRBV4-3 and TRBJ1-1; 7 nucleotides line up with TRBD1. V shed 1 base and J 8 bases; nucleotides not matched to a gene: 10. Germline-derived CDR1 and CDR2 are LGHNA and YSLEER. The CDR3 runs to 15 residues. The CDR3 DNA reads TGCGCCAGCAGCCAAGTATTCAGGGGGGCTGCCGAAGCTTTCTTT. It specifies CASSQVFRGAAEAFF.